Listed below are T cell receptor beta chains from one sample, sequenced in a study of identical twins. One entry per CDR3 protein results from TCRdb running MiXCR on the 5' RACE reads. The profile covers some 460,000 distinct CDR3 sequences, with 12% to 15% appearing a single time and roughly 0.56% taken by the ten largest. These data were also filed under a second study, of yellow fever vaccine responses in identical twins.

Sample: CD4+ T cells sorted from blood. These receptors came from a woman aged 18-29 years in good health. Each CDR3 is given with its conserved first and last residue. The D gene is left open where the match is weak. Expanded clones get a size class; other rows say once, few or many, or leave the size out.

D gene	J gene	CDR3 length	V gene	clone size	CDR3 DNA	CDR3 protein
-	TRBJ2-7	12	TRBV6-2/TRBV6-3	-	TGTGCCAGCACCGACAGATCCTACGAGCAGTACTTC	CASTDRSYEQYF
-	TRBJ1-1	14	TRBV28	few	TGTGCCAGCAGGTCGGGACTACGAATCTCTGAAGCTTTCTTT	CASRSGLRISEAFF
TRBD2	TRBJ2-7	16	TRBV7-2	-	TGTGCCAGCAGCTTAGTAGGTGCGGGAGTTTCCTACGAGCAGTACTTC	CASSLVGAGVSYEQYF
-	TRBJ2-3	14	TRBV7-2	few	TGTGCCAGCAGCCGGAAAGAGGGGGGGTTCACGCAGTATTTT	CASSRKEGGFTQYF
-	TRBJ2-7	15	TRBV28	-	TGTGCCAGCAGTTTACGGAAGACAGTCTCCTACGAGCAGTACTTC	CASSLRKTVSYEQYF
-	TRBJ1-6	12	TRBV7-2	many	TGTGCCAGCAGCTTACCTAATTCACCCCTCCACTTT	CASSLPNSPLHF
TRBD1	TRBJ1-2	14	TRBV9	-	TGTGCCAGCAGTGTAGACAGGGCTAACTATGGCTACACCTTC	CASSVDRANYGYTF
TRBD1	TRBJ2-3	18	TRBV5-6	-	TGTGCCAGCAGCATCGCCCGGGACAGGGGGCGCGGGACAGATACGCAGTATTTT	CASSIARDRGRGTDTQYF
TRBD1	TRBJ2-3	15	TRBV3-1	few	TGTGCCAGCAGCCTGACAGGGGACAGTGTAGATACGCAGTATTTT	CASSLTGDSVDTQYF
-	TRBJ2-5	12	TRBV12-3/TRBV12-4	many	TGTGCCAGCAGGACCCCTGGGGAGACCCAGTACTTC	CASRTPGETQYF
-	TRBJ2-7	14	TRBV11-2	few	TGTGCCAGCAGCTCCTATAAGGAGTCCTACGAGCAGTACTTC	CASSSYKESYEQYF
-	TRBJ2-7	13	TRBV5-8	-	TGTGCCAGCAGCTATCCCAGCTCCTACGAGCAGTACTTC	CASSYPSSYEQYF
-	TRBJ2-1	15	TRBV28	-	TGTGCCAGCAGTCCCCAAGGACGGTCCTACAATGAGCAGTTCTTC	CASSPQGRSYNEQFF
TRBD1	TRBJ2-7	12	TRBV20-1	few	TGCAGTGCTACACGACAGGGAACCGAGCAGTACTTC	CSATRQGTEQYF
-	TRBJ2-7	12	TRBV29-1	-	TGCAGCGCCCAGACACTTTCCTACGAGCAGTACTTC	CSAQTLSYEQYF
-	TRBJ1-1	10	TRBV12-3/TRBV12-4	many	TGTGCCAGCAGTTCAAATGAAGCTTTCTTT	CASSSNEAFF
TRBD1	TRBJ1-1	13	TRBV3-1	few	TGTGCCAGCAGGTACAGGGGGAACACTGAAGCTTTCTTT	CASRYRGNTEAFF
-	TRBJ2-2	14	TRBV7-9	-	TGTGCCAGCAGCTTAGTTGCAGGCCCCGGGGAGCTGTTTTTT	CASSLVAGPGELFF
-	TRBJ1-1	16	TRBV6-2/TRBV6-3	-	TGTGCCAGCAGTTACTCGGGCGGGAGAATAGCTTCTGAAGCTTTCTTT	CASSYSGGRIASEAFF
-	TRBJ2-4	13	TRBV10-3	few	TGTGCCTCAAACGGGGCTATAGAAAACATTCAGTACTTC	CASNGAIENIQYF
-	TRBJ1-2	16	TRBV24-1	-	TGTGCCACCAGTGATCCCCGACAGGCGGCTAACTATGGCTACACCTTC	CATSDPRQAANYGYTF
-	TRBJ2-3	15	TRBV7-9	few	TGTGCCAGCAGTCACGACACGTCTAGCACAGATACGCAGTATTTT	CASSHDTSSTDTQYF
-	TRBJ2-7	15	TRBV18	-	TGTGCCAGCTCACTCCGGGACCCTCTAATGGGCGAGCAGTACTTC	CASSLRDPLMGEQYF
-	TRBJ2-3	13	TRBV7-2	few	TGTGCCAGCAGCTTAGCCGACACAGATACGCAGTATTTT	CASSLADTDTQYF
TRBD2	TRBJ2-3	17	TRBV7-9	-	TGTGCCAGCAGTCAGCGGGGTAGCGGGGTCCGCACAGATACGCAGTATTTT	CASSQRGSGVRTDTQYF
-	TRBJ1-1	15	TRBV12-3/TRBV12-4	few	TGTGCCAGCAGCGCCGGGGGCCCGTTGAACACTGAAGCTTTCTTT	CASSAGGPLNTEAFF
-	TRBJ2-6	15	TRBV9	-	TGTGCCAGCAGCGTAGTTCCGGGTGGGGCCAACGTCCTGACTTTC	CASSVVPGGANVLTF
TRBD1	TRBJ2-7	14	TRBV5-1	few	TGCGCCAGCAGCTTGCAGGGGGATCGCTACGAGCAGTACTTC	CASSLQGDRYEQYF
TRBD2	TRBJ2-3	14	TRBV6-1	few	TGTGCCAGCAGGAATAGCGGGGGGGTTGATACGCAGTATTTT	CASRNSGGVDTQYF
TRBD1	TRBJ1-2	15	TRBV28	-	TGTGCCAGCAGCTCCCCCTGGACAGGCGGATATGGCTACACCTTC	CASSSPWTGGYGYTF
TRBD2	TRBJ2-1	16	TRBV7-2	few	TGTGCCAGCAGCTTGGGACTAGCGGGGCGTTACAATGAGCAGTTCTTC	CASSLGLAGRYNEQFF
-	TRBJ2-1	16	TRBV29-1	many	TGCAGCGTTGATAGTGGCATCCTGAGCTCCTACAATGAGCAGTTCTTC	CSVDSGILSSYNEQFF
TRBD1	TRBJ2-5	12	TRBV29-1	-	TGCAGCGTTGCTACAGGGGAAGAGACCCAGTACTTC	CSVATGEETQYF
-	TRBJ2-7	16	TRBV4-2	-	TGTGCCAGCAGCCAAGCTGTCAGTAGTAGCTCCTACGAGCAGTACTTC	CASSQAVSSSSYEQYF
TRBD2	TRBJ2-1	17	TRBV28	-	TGTGCCAGCAAAGGGACTAGCGGGGGGGCATCCTACAATGAGCAGTTCTTC	CASKGTSGGASYNEQFF
-	TRBJ1-6	16	TRBV7-2	few	TGTGCCAGCAGCCCTAATCTATTCAGCTATAATTCACCCCTCCACTTT	CASSPNLFSYNSPLHF
-	TRBJ2-2	15	TRBV12-3/TRBV12-4	many	TGTGCCAGCAGGGACCCGTTGAAGGGTACCGGGGAGCTGTTTTTT	CASRDPLKGTGELFF
TRBD2	TRBJ2-1	15	TRBV7-2	few	TGTGCCAGCAGCCCAACTAGCGGGAAGGGGAATGAGCAGTTCTTC	CASSPTSGKGNEQFF
-	TRBJ2-7	14	TRBV27	few	TGTGCCAGCAGTTTTCGGGACATCTCCTACGAGCAGTACTTC	CASSFRDISYEQYF
TRBD1	TRBJ2-2	16	TRBV9	many	TGTGCCAGCAGCGTACTGGGACAGACCAACACCGGGGAGCTGTTTTTT	CASSVLGQTNTGELFF
TRBD2	TRBJ2-5	17	TRBV5-1	many	TGCGCCAGCAGCTACGGACTAGCTATGGGGCTGGGAGAGACCCAGTACTTC	CASSYGLAMGLGETQYF
TRBD1	TRBJ2-5	16	TRBV28	-	TGTGCCAGCAGTTCCCCCGGGACAGGGGGCAAAGAGACCCAGTACTTC	CASSSPGTGGKETQYF
TRBD1	TRBJ2-1	15	TRBV4-2	once	TGTGCCACTGCCTTGGACAGGGAGAGTTACAATGAGCAGTTCTTC	CATALDRESYNEQFF
-	TRBJ2-7	15	TRBV2	few	TGTGCCAGCAGTAAAGGACAGAACCCCATGGCCGAGCAGTACTTC	CASSKGQNPMAEQYF
-	TRBJ2-5	14	TRBV5-1	-	TGCGCCAGCAGCTTGGAGGCTCTTCAAGAGACCCAGTACTTC	CASSLEALQETQYF
TRBD2	TRBJ2-3	14	TRBV10-2	-	TGCGCCAGCGGGGGGACTAGCGGGAGGGATACGCAGTATTTT	CASGGTSGRDTQYF
-	TRBJ2-5	17	TRBV15	-	TGTGCCACCAGCAGAGAAACGGGCAGCCGGGGTCAAGAGACCCAGTACTTC	CATSRETGSRGQETQYF
TRBD2	TRBJ2-7	15	TRBV12-3/TRBV12-4	few	TGTGCCAGCAGTTTACGGAGCGGGAGTAACTACGAGCAGTACTTC	CASSLRSGSNYEQYF
-	TRBJ2-5	15	TRBV28	-	TGTGCCAGCAGTTCGCCCGGAGGGGGTAAACAGACCCAGTACTTC	CASSSPGGGKQTQYF
-	TRBJ1-6	14	TRBV15	few	TGTGCCACCAGCTCCCGGGTACAAGAGTCACCCCTCCACTTT	CATSSRVQESPLHF
-	TRBJ2-5	14	TRBV3-1	-	TGTGCCAGCAGCCTTAAGCCCAGCTTTGAGACCCAGTACTTC	CASSLKPSFETQYF
TRBD2	TRBJ2-2	15	TRBV5-1	few	TGCGCCAGCAGCTTGGAGCGGCTAGCGGGGGGAGAGCTGTTTTTT	CASSLERLAGGELFF
-	TRBJ2-1	16	TRBV15	-	TGTGCCACCAGCAGAGATGAGAGGGAGTTCTACAATGAGCAGTTCTTC	CATSRDEREFYNEQFF
-	TRBJ1-6	16	TRBV14	few	TGTGCCAGCAGCCAAGCAGGAGTCCTTTTAAATTCACCCCTCCACTTT	CASSQAGVLLNSPLHF
-	TRBJ1-4	12	TRBV11-2	many	TGTGCCAGCAGCTTTAACCATGAAAAACTGTTTTTT	CASSFNHEKLFF
-	TRBJ2-3	15	TRBV5-1	-	TGCGCCAGCAGCTTGGAGGGCACCGGGTTGGGTACGCAGTATTTT	CASSLEGTGLGTQYF
-	TRBJ1-4	15	TRBV5-6	-	TGTGCCAGCAGCTTGAGGTCGGTCTATAATGAAAAACTGTTTTTT	CASSLRSVYNEKLFF